What follows describes a single T cell receptor beta chain. As yet, its antigen is unknown. CDR1 is ENHRY and CDR2 is SYGVKD in the germline V gene. The CDR3 consists of 13 residues. The trim removed 6 bases at V and 5 bases at J, leaving 4 bases unmatched. The data were taken from a study of shared clonotypes between healthy human individuals. Study-level background: Researchers assigned three CD4 naive, three CD4 memory, two CD8 naive and one CD8 memory plate to each donor.

Study results and caveats: What naive subsets generally showed was a larger estimated richness than memory subsets showed.

The study ran the assay at deep level. Sequencing was performed with immunoSEQ multiplex PCR; in TCRdb, only in-frame clones are kept and a portion is missing. The sample lists around 1.1 million clones, 78% occurring once. This TCR was sampled from a man aged 18 to 30 in good health. Some clones in this sample may be carry-over from other donors' samples. The sequenced material came from memory CD4+ T cells from PBMCs. The subset here: CD45RA-negative fraction. J is TRBJ2-5 and V is TRBV10-3; TRBD2 matches 9 bases. CDR3 protein: CAIRLSGSETQYF. The DNA of the CDR3 is TGTGCCATCAGACTTAGCGGGAGCGAGACCCAGTACTTC.